Shown below are 24 T cell receptor beta chains from a single sample sequenced in a study of blood T cell repertoires in COVID-19. Only in-frame clones appear in the TCRdb table, and some are missing; sequencing was by immunoSEQ multiplex PCR. The sample gives about 250,000 clones, approximately 84% of which show up once; approximately 8% is in the top ten. Sequencing was performed on peripheral blood. All receptors derive from a woman aged 80 or over with acute or convalescent COVID-19.

The CDR3 here is CASSLGVAGGQPETQYF. Here the CDR3 DNA reads TGCGCCAGCAGCTTGGGGGTAGCGGGAGGGCAACCAGAGACCCAGTACTTC. This chain links TRBV5-1 with TRBJ2-5, with TRBD2 identical over 11 bases. The germline V gene has CDR1 SGHRS and CDR2 YFSETQ. J gave up 4 bases and V 0 bases, and 8 bases lay outside the gene matches. The length of the CDR3 is 17 residues.

This chain links TRBV7-2 with TRBJ1-5; no clear D. Deletions cut 5 bases from V and 0 bases from J, with 11 bases between. The CDR3 has 15 amino acids. Germline CDR1 and CDR2: SGHTA and FQGNSA. CDR3 protein: CASSPQQISNQPQHF. CDR3 in DNA: TGTGCCAGCAGCCCCCAACAGATTAGCAATCAGCCCCAGCATTTT.

The chain combines TRBV21-1 with TRBJ1-2. TRBV21-1 is annotated as a pseudogene. The CDR3 is 14 amino acids. Here the CDR3 reads CASSKGGESYGYTF. The CDR3 DNA reads as TGTGCCAGCAGCAAAGGGGGGGAAAGCTATGGCTACACCTTC.

The rearrangement joins TRBV2 to TRBJ1-1; D ambiguous. The length of the CDR3 is 14 residues. CDR1 and CDR2 from the germline V gene are SNHLY and FYNNEI. Between the trimmed V and J ends, which lost 9 bases and 3 bases, there was a span of 17 bases. The CDR3 is CARGRGEGDTEAFF. The CDR3 DNA reads as TGTGCCAGAGGACGCGGTGAGGGAGACACTGAAGCTTTCTTT. Complete variable domain (other parts from reference TRBV2 and TRBJ1-1): EPEVTQTPSHQVTQMGQEVILRCVPISNHLYFYWYRQILGQKVEFLVSFYNNEISEKSEIFDDQFSVERPDGSNFTLKIRSTKLEDSAMYFCARGRGEGDTEAFFGQGTRLTVV.

The J gene is TRBJ1-6, the V gene TRBV7-9; 9 bases agree with TRBD1. Per the germline V gene, CDR1 is SEHNR and CDR2 is FQNEAQ (reference sequence). Losses at the gene ends were 5 bases for V and 6 bases for J; bases not matched to a gene: 5. The CDR3 is 15 residues long. The CDR3 loop reads CASSTGQGGNSPLHF. CDR3 in DNA: TGTGCCAGCAGCACGGGACAGGGCGGTAATTCACCCCTCCACTTT.

The chain recombines TRBV6-2 or TRBV6-3 with TRBJ1-2; weak D call: TRBD1 (6 bases). CDR1 is MNHEY and CDR2 is SVGEGT in the germline V gene. The V gene lost 5 bases and the J gene lost 4 bases, with 11 bases spanning the gap. There are 13 residues in the CDR3. The CDR3 reads CASSQDRLYGYTF. The CDR3 DNA sequence: TGTGCCAGCAGTCAAGACAGGCTCTATGGCTACACCTTC.

This clone was seen a few times. The genes are TRBV19 and TRBJ1-5, with D perhaps TRBD1 (5 bases). CDR3 length: 14 residues. Germline CDR1 LNHDA, CDR2 SQIVND (reference sequence). V was shortened by 7 bases and J by 3 bases, with 13 bases between the two germline ends. CDR3 bases: TGTGCCAGTACTTCCGGGGGGTACAATCAGCCCCAGCATTTT. This sequence encodes CASTSGGYNQPQHF.

Notes on this clone: The junction differs from germline at one of its ends, possibly a read error. The chain joins TRBV6-4 to TRBJ1-5; the D is unclear. Germline values: CDR1 MRHNA, CDR2 SNTAGT. This CDR3 spans 8 amino acids. CDR3 nucleotide sequence: TGCCTGAATCAGCCCCAGCATTTT. This encodes CLNQPQHF.

In DNA, the CDR3 is TGCAGTGCTAGTAAGACAGCCAATTCACCCCTCCACTTT. Protein: CSASKTANSPLHF. The rearrangement links TRBV20-1 to TRBJ1-6; possible D gene TRBD1, 5 bases. This CDR3 spans 13 amino acids. Germline assignment: CDR1 DFQATT and CDR2 SNEGSKA (reference sequence). Trimming took 3 bases from V and 7 from J, leaving 10 bases between them.

This rearrangement joins TRBV18 to TRBJ1-2, with TRBD1 matching over 10 bases. The length of the CDR3 is 15 residues. Looked up from germline, CDR1 is KGHSH and CDR2 is LQKENI. Trimming took 3 bases from V and 6 from J; bases not matched to a gene: 7. CDR3 region: CASSPRDRGIDGYTF. CDR3 bases: TGTGCCAGCTCACCTAGGGACAGGGGAATAGATGGCTACACCTTC.

In its sample, this clone was seen a few times. This rearrangement joins TRBV6-5 to TRBJ1-5, with TRBD1 matching 7 bases. CDR3 length: 15 residues. The V gene's germline CDR1 is MNHEY and CDR2 SVGAGI. Trimming took 6 bases from V and 3 from J; bases not matched to a gene: 8. The CDR3 coding sequence is TGTGCCAGCAGCAAGACAGGGTTTGCCAATCAGCCCCAGCATTTT. This sequence encodes CASSKTGFANQPQHF.

The chain has TRBV7-9 and TRBJ1-2; possibly TRBD1 for D (5 bases). Germline CDR1 SEHNR, CDR2 FQNEAQ (reference sequence). The CDR3 has 14 residues. V lost 1 base, J lost 2 bases, and 8 bases lay in between. This CDR3 reads CASSLGQGNYGYTF. In nucleotides, the CDR3 is TGTGCCAGCAGCTTAGGCCAGGGCAACTATGGCTACACCTTC.

This rearrangement joins TRBV18 to TRBJ1-3; no definite D call. The CDR3 has 17 residues. Germline V lookup: CDR1 KGHSH, CDR2 LQKENI. V was shortened by 0 bases and J by 1 base, with 13 bases between the two germline ends. The DNA of the CDR3 is TGTGCCAGCTCACCACCGGAGGGCTATGGGTCTGGAAACACCATATATTTT. Its translation is CASSPPEGYGSGNTIYF.

The CDR3 is CASSQTSDEQFF. The DNA for the CDR3 is TGTGCCAGCAGCCAGACTAGCGATGAGCAGTTCTTC. This chain uses TRBV3-1 (or the pseudogene TRBV3-2) with TRBJ2-1, with 8 nucleotides matching TRBD2. The germline gives CDR1 LGHDT, CDR2 YNNKEL (reference sequence). The trim removed 3 bases at V and 8 bases at J, leaving 0 bases unmatched. The CDR3 has 12 amino acids.

The chain combines TRBV28 with TRBJ1-6; weak D call: TRBD1 (6 bases). Germline V gene data show CDR1 as MDHEN and CDR2 as SYDVKM. With 8 bases removed from V and 10 bases from J, the gap between germline ends came to 18 bases. The CDR3 has 14 amino acids. CDR3 nucleotides: TGTGCCAGCGGTACAGGGTCGGGGAAATCACCCCTCCACTTT. Residues: CASGTGSGKSPLHF.

This chain links TRBV30 with TRBJ2-5; D is perhaps TRBD2 (6 bases). The ends were cut back, 0 bases at V and 5 bases at J, with 13 bases in the middle. The CDR3 is made up of 14 amino acids. Germline V CDR1 and CDR2: GTSNPN, SVGIG (reference sequence). CDR3 sequence: CAWSVGPGRETQYF. DNA of the CDR3: TGTGCCTGGAGTGTGGGTCCAGGGAGGGAGACCCAGTACTTC.

This chain connects TRBV7-2 to TRBJ2-3; possible D gene TRBD1, 5 bases. The CDR3 consists of 16 residues. Germline V gene sequence: CDR1 SGHTA, CDR2 FQGNSA. The V end lost 0 bases, the J end lost 0 bases, and 10 bases lay between the germline ends. CDR3 region: CASSLAAGSSTDTQYF. The CDR3 DNA sequence: TGTGCCAGCAGCTTAGCGGCAGGGTCCAGCACAGATACGCAGTATTTT.

This clone is medium-sized by share. The chain is built from TRBV5-4 and TRBJ1-2, with 9 bases lining up with TRBD1. J gave up 6 bases and V 2 bases, and 2 bases lay outside the gene matches. The CDR3 covers 13 residues. Per the germline V gene, CDR1 is SGHNT and CDR2 is YYREEE (reference sequence). Here the CDR3 DNA reads TGTGCCAGCAGCTTACAGGGGGCGGATGGCTACACCTTC. Translation gives CASSLQGADGYTF.

The chain has TRBV7-6 and TRBJ2-5; no definite D call. Trimming took 5 bases from V and 2 from J, leaving 9 bases between them. The germline gives CDR1 SGHVS, CDR2 FNYEAQ. This CDR3 spans 13 amino acids. CDR3 region: CASSPRRQETQYF. CDR3 DNA: TGTGCCAGCAGCCCTCGCAGGCAAGAGACCCAGTACTTC.

The V call is TRBV7-9, the J call TRBJ2-3, with D possibly being TRBD2 (6 bases). The CDR3 is 15 residues long. The V gene lost 1 base and the J gene lost 2 bases, with 10 bases spanning the gap. Germline lookup yields CDR1 SEHNR and CDR2 FQNEAQ (reference sequence). CDR3 region: CASSLGDSLTDTQYF. CDR3 DNA sequence: TGTGCCAGCAGCTTAGGGGACTCTCTCACAGATACGCAGTATTTT.

V gene TRBV5-1 combines with J gene TRBJ2-5; TRBD2 agrees at 10 bases. The V segment lost 1 base and the J segment 5 bases; nucleotides outside the gene matches: 5. The germline gives CDR1 SGHRS, CDR2 YFSETQ. The CDR3 is 15 amino acids. The CDR3 loop reads CASSLTSGISETQYF. The CDR3 nucleotides are TGCGCCAGCAGCTTGACTAGCGGGATTTCGGAGACCCAGTACTTC. Variable domain in full (rest from reference TRBV5-1 and TRBJ2-5): KAGVTQTPRYLIKTRGQQVTLSCSPISGHRSVSWYQQTPGQGLQFLFEYFSETQRNKGNFPGRFSGRQFSNSRSEMNVSTLELGDSALYLCASSLTSGISETQYFGPGTRLLVL.

The chain combines TRBV2 with TRBJ2-3; the match to TRBD2 covers 7 bases. Per the germline V gene, CDR1 is SNHLY and CDR2 is FYNNEI. The length of the CDR3 is 16 residues. J gave up 3 bases and V 2 bases, and 8 bases lay outside the gene matches. CDR3 region: CASSEREGSWTDTQYF. The CDR3 DNA is TGTGCCAGCAGTGAAAGGGAGGGGTCGTGGACAGATACGCAGTATTTT. Together with reference TRBV2 and TRBJ2-3, the CDR3 gives the full variable domain: EPEVTQTPSHQVTQMGQEVILRCVPISNHLYFYWYRQILGQKVEFLVSFYNNEISEKSEIFDDQFSVERPDGSNFTLKIRSTKLEDSAMYFCASSEREGSWTDTQYFGPGTRLTVL.

This clone was found once. The V and J genes are TRBV7-2 and TRBJ1-5; D remains unclear. The CDR3 is 14 residues long. Germline V CDR1 and CDR2: SGHTA, FQGNSA. The V end was cut by 3 bases, the J end by 6 bases, with 12 bases between. Written as DNA, the CDR3 is TGTGCCAGCAGCTTCATCGGTTCGGGTCAGCCCCAGCATTTT. Translating gives CASSFIGSGQPQHF.

The V and J genes are TRBV20-1 and TRBJ2-7; D might be TRBD2 (5 bases). Germline V gives CDR1 DFQATT, CDR2 SNEGSKA (reference sequence). V lost 3 bases and J lost 0, with 12 bases in between. The CDR3 is 14 amino acids. The CDR3 loop reads CSASGSGSSYEQYF. The CDR3 nucleotides read TGCAGTGCTAGTGGGTCGGGGAGCTCCTACGAGCAGTACTTC.